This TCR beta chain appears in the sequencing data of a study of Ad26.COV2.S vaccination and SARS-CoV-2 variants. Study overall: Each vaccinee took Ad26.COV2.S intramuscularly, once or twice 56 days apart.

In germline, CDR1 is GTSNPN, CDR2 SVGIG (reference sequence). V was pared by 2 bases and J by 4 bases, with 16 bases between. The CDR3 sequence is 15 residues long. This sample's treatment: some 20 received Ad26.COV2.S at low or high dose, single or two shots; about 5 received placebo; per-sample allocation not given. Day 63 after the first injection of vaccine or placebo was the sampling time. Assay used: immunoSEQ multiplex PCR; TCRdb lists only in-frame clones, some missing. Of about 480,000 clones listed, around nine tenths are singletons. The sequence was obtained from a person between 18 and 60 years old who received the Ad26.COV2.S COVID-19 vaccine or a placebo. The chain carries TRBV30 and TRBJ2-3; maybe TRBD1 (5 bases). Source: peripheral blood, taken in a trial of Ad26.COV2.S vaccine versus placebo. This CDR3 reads CAWSKGVGSADTQYF. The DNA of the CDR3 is TGTGCCTGGAGTAAAGGGGTGGGATCCGCAGATACGCAGTATTTT. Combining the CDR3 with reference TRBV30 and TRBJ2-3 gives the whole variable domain SQTIHQWPATLVQPVGSPLSLECTVEGTSNPNLYWYRQAAGRGLQLLFYSVGIGQISSEVPQNLSASRPQDRQFILSSKKLLLSDSGFYLCAWSKGVGSADTQYFGPGTRLTVL.